This T cell receptor beta chain is from a study of identifying expanded T cells in peripheral blood. General observations from the study: Approximately 1.1 clones differed between technical replicates, versus around 15 and 19 over time.

On this clone: Antigen unknown.

The CDR3 is made up of 16 amino acids. Trimming removed 3 bases from V and 2 bases from J, with 18 bases in between. Germline CDR1 SGHNT, CDR2 YYREEE (reference sequence). TCRdb's table, derived via immunoSEQ multiplex PCR, lists solely in-frame clones and lacks some. Of just under 65,000 clones listed, about 90% were seen once; the top ten hold around 4.7%. This sequence originates from a person aged 18 to 75 in good health. The sequenced sample was blood. The V gene is TRBV5-4, the J gene TRBJ2-7; D is possibly TRBD2 (6 bases). CDR3 amino acids: CASSSPRGTETYEQYF. For the CDR3, the DNA is TGTGCCAGCAGCTCCCCTCGGGGGACCGAAACCTACGAGCAGTACTTC.